This T cell receptor beta chain was recorded in a study of regulatory T cells in long-lasting Graves disease. In the study overall: Over 5 years of antithyroid drugs with positive TSH receptor antibodies was taken to mean persistent Graves' disease. Study-level points and caveats: There were preferences for TRBV28, TRBJ1-2 and TRBJ2-5 in persistent disease.

A note on this clonotype: The antigen remains unidentified.

Germline values: CDR1 SQVTM, CDR2 ANQGSEA. Trimming took 3 bases from V and 3 from J; bases not matched to a gene: 5. The CDR3 runs to 15 residues. Time point noted: persistent/refractory GD, antithyroid drugs over 5 years with positive TRAb. Scientists built the TCR library using RNA that was extracted from PBMCs. Those enrolled as patients came out of an endocrinology department in Xi'an, China. Each patient gave 7 to 9 milliliters of EDTA-anticoagulated peripheral blood. In building TCR beta libraries, iRepertoire HTBI primers were used together with Arm-PCR of CDR3 regions. TCRdb reprocessed the multiplex PCR reads via MiXCR and lists one record per CDR3 protein. The data contain 600,000 to 800,000 distinct CDR3 sequences, 30% of them singletons.

The chain couples TRBV29-1 to TRBJ1-2; 12 nucleotides align to TRBD1. This receptor was obtained from a female donor with Graves disease. Material: peripheral blood mononuclear cells (PBMCs), obtained when the disease was refractory, from a patient treated with antithyroid drugs. The CDR3 bases are TGCAGCGTTGAGGGACAGGGGGCCATGGACTATGGCTACACCTTC. Translated, it gives CSVEGQGAMDYGYTF.